This TCR beta chain was recovered during a study of cytomegalovirus exposure and HLA in healthy donors (dated by TCRdb to about 2017). For the wider study: In an earlier analysis of some 550 of the donors, 250 to 350 Gb of sequence data and 90 million to 120 million unique TCR beta sequences from about 179 million T cells were reported. The genetic ancestry cluster associated with self-reported Caucasian donors included around four fifths of the 350 to 500 genotyped donors. An earlier analysis of around 540 of the donors applied high-throughput TCR beta sequencing to assess whether each TCR beta V gene segment acted as functional or pseudogenic. Besides the first cohort of more than 650 subjects, a separate validation cohort made up of over 95 different subjects was used. The aim of the study was to test whether cataloging public T cell receptors could identify signatures of past pathogen exposure. A later analysis re-analyzed previously published TCR beta repertoires from roughly 630 donors and added high-resolution HLA genotyping to study TCR occurrence patterns. The T cell repertoires of several hundred subjects were profiled by immunosequencing and related to cytomegalovirus serostatus. Rather than using new phenotypic data, the later analysis identified candidate immune exposures from TCR beta sequences and from how often those sequences occurred across donors. All discovery cohort repertoires had been generated using a single sequencing platform. To predict cytomegalovirus infection status, the study brought together high-throughput TCR immunosequencing, statistical association of individual TCRs with disease status, and machine learning. An early release covering roughly 640 HLA-typed donors comprised about 300 gigabases of sequencing data and around 86 million unique TCR sequences. Typing coverage differed by locus: A, B, C, DRB1 and DQB1 were typed in roughly 620-630 donors, DQA1 in about 500, DPA1 in approximately 600, and DPB1 in 400 to 490. Donor age, sex, ethnicity and CMV serostatus were collected together with the repertoire data. About five DR-DQ haplotypes were treated as single units for association and clustering because of strong linkage in the cohort. Genome-wide SNP genotypes for about 55% of the 666 donors were used in a later genetic analysis, which treated that subset as a discovery cohort. On average, around 240,000 unique TCR beta nucleotide sequences were sequenced per donor among 350 to 400 genotyped donors of the cohort, with roughly 20% of those sequences being non-productive. Both class I and class II loci were covered by HLA typing, at four-digit resolution.

This clone was seen only once. This receptor's antigen is unknown. No per-base quality is available; no much larger clone lies one base away. V is trimmed back by 0 bases and J by 1 base, and the junction contains 8 bases that no gene match accounts for. The CDR3, cysteine through phenylalanine, is 16 amino acids long. The entry retains the CDR3 DNA only, 48 bases that are in frame from base 1. According to the germline V gene, CDR1 reads SQVTM and CDR2 reads ANQGSEA. The study at large found these results: Presence/absence analyses assumed roughly uniform sequencing depth across donors, an assumption that may not hold. HLA typing was unavailable for some donors at each locus, so association tests used only the typed subset. Some IMGT-functional V segments, including TRBV6-2 and TRBV6-3, could not be distinguished by the 87-base-pair reads and were therefore excluded. Correlated functional status among segregating V segments might be attributable to linkage disequilibrium, but an unknown experimental factor could not be ruled out. Compared with the approximately 600-donor mean, donors in an Asian-associated ancestry cluster had fewer N-insertions in productive TCRs, according to a later genetic analysis. A cluster of highly shared sequence variants was judged likely to represent a technical artifact of the sequencing pipeline. This cohort had only TCR beta chains sequenced, and the lack of alpha or paired-chain data limited which features could be detected. While some public TCRs were present in many individuals, most TCR sequences turned up only very rarely across donors. In both the original and validation cohorts, the classifier was reported to diagnose cytomegalovirus status with high specificity and sensitivity. Compared with equally common non-associated chains, HLA-associated TCR beta chains in a later analysis were more clonally expanded and had lower generation probabilities. In vitro tests confirmed that a few of the cytomegalovirus-associated TCR beta chains recognize cytomegalovirus antigens. When HLA alleles, especially DR and DQ, strongly co-occurred, attributing TCR associations to individual alleles was difficult. In the study, 150 to 200 TCR beta chains were listed as associated with cytomegalovirus. A later analysis reported that several top co-occurrence clusters appeared linked to parvovirus B19, influenza, CMV and Epstein-Barr virus. According to a later analysis, most CMV-associated TCR beta chains appeared to be HLA-restricted, and the HLA associations seemed to be driven largely by CMV exposure. For the cohort, immune exposure information was limited to CMV serostatus. In an earlier analysis of a few hundred of the donors, most TCR beta V segments were observed in productive rearrangements about 87% or about 30% of the time, broadly matching IMGT annotations. In a later analysis, 16,951 TCR beta sequences were associated with specific HLA alleles at a false discovery rate of 0.05. A later analysis found that TCR association rates varied across HLA loci, with DRB1 alleles showing the most associated TCRs and HLA-C alleles the fewest. In a later genetic analysis, a missense DCLRE1C variant was associated with V-gene and J-gene trimming of TCR beta chains, and the association was replicated in an independent cohort. The authors suggested that the approach could potentially be extended to other disease states and immunological phenotypes. A further reported finding was that TCR beta sequences accurately predicted the HLA-A and HLA-B alleles for most subjects in the first cohort. Because counts were too low, roughly 18 rarely observed V segments, including chromosome 9 orphons, were left out of the earlier analysis of over 550 of the donors.

In total, 666 healthy bone marrow donors made up the cohort. At the time of sampling, all cohort members were nominally healthy, though unrecorded immune exposures were likely present. The donor tested CMV seropositive, placing the donor among the 250 to 350 seropositive members of the cohort. Every donor gave a peripheral blood sample, and the peripheral blood mononuclear cells from that sample were used for TCR beta sequencing. Genomic DNA extraction from the blood cell samples was performed with the Qiagen DNeasy Blood Extraction Kit. Library preparation employed the immunoSEQ multiplex PCR assay. The multiplex PCR relied on a mix of 60 forward primers for TCR Vbeta segments and 13 reverse primers for TCR Jbeta segments. The CDR3 region of rearranged TCR beta genes was amplified from genomic DNA with a multiplex PCR assay. Amplified TCR beta libraries were sequenced as 87-base-pair reads on the Illumina HiSeq System. The authors' pipeline ran thus. A later analysis counted about 76 million unique TCR beta chains across the approximately 700 repertoires, and around 9.9 million of these chains were shared by at least two donors. A nearest-neighbor algorithm error-corrected the raw reads and collapsed the reads into unique sequences, merging closely related sequences to remove PCR and sequencing errors. V, D and J gene segments were assigned by aligning CDR3 sequences to IMGT reference sequences. Each retained sequence needed at least a six-nucleotide match to both a V gene segment and a J gene segment. Rearrangements were classified as productive when the CDR3 lacked stop codons and remained in frame with V and J, and all other rearrangements were classified as non-productive. Following IMGT convention, CDR3 was defined as the stretch from the second conserved V-encoded cysteine up to the conserved J-encoded phenylalanine. The earlier analysis of roughly 590 of the donors excluded sequences that lacked an unambiguous match to a single V gene segment. An earlier analysis of 587 of the donors classified V segments as functional when productive rearrangements were above 56.7% and as segregating when the standard deviation between donors was above 5%. A statistical classification framework was built for diagnosing cytomegalovirus status from the catalog of TCR beta chain sequences. In a later analysis, V and J genes were assigned by comparing TCR nucleotide sequences against IMGT/GENE-DB human TR gene sequences. Using the TCRdist pipeline, a later analysis assigned CDR3 sequences along with most-parsimonious VDJ recombination scenarios. In a later analysis, each TCR beta chain was defined by its CDR3 amino acid sequence together with its V-gene family, and reads without a unique V-gene family were excluded. As a way to deal with suspected cross-contamination and a sequencing artifact, a later analysis dropped more than 500 nucleotide sequences that were highly shared and had low generation probability. For each public chain, a later analysis derived a clonal expansion index from normalized ranks of inferred template counts within each repertoire. In a later analysis, generation probabilities were computed with a VDJ recombination model fitted to out-of-frame rearrangements, and the resulting probabilities were checked against IGoR. A later analysis scored TCR-TCR, TCR-HLA and TCR-CMV co-occurrence with hypergeometric tests, applying a repertoire-size bias correction to TCR pairs. In a later analysis, false discovery rates were estimated by permuting HLA or CMV assignments 20 times. In a later analysis, co-occurring TCRs were grouped using DBSCAN, with TCRdist sequence similarity added in when clustering inside HLA-allele-positive subsets. For co-occurrence clustering, repertoires with fewer than 30,000 or more than 120,000 public chains were excluded, along with about five repertoires with anomalous nucleotide sharing. What TCRdb holds here is the immuneACCESS table cut down to in-frame rearrangements. Part of the clones is not present; checked against another copy, under half of the missing clones reflect an unresolved V gene, and the others are unexplained. Clone size and the V and J calls come from that table; the DNA yielded D and trimming. In all, the sample holds about 170,000 clones, and around 76% of those were seen once. The ten largest clones capture around 7% of the sample.

The chain joins TRBV29-1 to TRBJ2-7; the central 8 bases match TRBD1. This TCR came from a man between 40 and 49 years old in good health and CMV-seropositive. Material: PBMCs. In nucleotide form, the sequence is TGCAGCGTTGAAGATACAGAGGACAGGGATTCCTACGAGCAGTACTTC. This sequence encodes CSVEDTEDRDSYEQYF.